Shown below are 22 T cell receptor beta chains from a single sample sequenced in a study of metastatic and nonmetastatic thyroid tumors. No patient received treatment before thyroid surgery. TCRdb reprocessed the PCR reads using MiXCR. The repertoire holds under 25,000 clones, 22% seen once, with 8.1% in the top ten. What was sequenced was adjacent normal tissue. Receptor source: a female donor with papillary thyroid cancer or a benign thyroid nodule (not recorded which). Some clones in this sample may be carry-over from other donors' samples.

This clone was found many times. The J gene is TRBJ2-3, the V gene TRBV9, with no clear D. The V gene lost 1 base and the J gene lost 2 bases, with 14 bases spanning the gap. The CDR3 contains 16 residues. Germline V gives CDR1 SGDLS, CDR2 YYNGEE. CDR3 sequence: CASSVQGRLATDTQYF. In DNA form, the CDR3 reads TGTGCCAGCAGCGTACAAGGACGGTTAGCCACAGATACGCAGTATTTT.

The chain joins TRBV27 to TRBJ1-1; perhaps TRBD1 as D (5 bases). Trimming took 5 bases from V and 7 from J, leaving 11 bases between them. The CDR3 loop spans 12 amino acids. Germline assignment: CDR1 MNHEY and CDR2 SMNVEV (reference sequence). As DNA, the CDR3 is TGTGCCAGCAGTGGAGGACAAAATGAAGCTTTCTTT. As protein: CASSGGQNEAFF.

This clone was counted many times. V usage is TRBV19 and J usage is TRBJ2-7; weak D call: TRBD1 (5 bases). Looked up from germline, CDR1 is LNHDA and CDR2 is SQIVND (reference sequence). Trimming removed 1 base from V and 4 bases from J, with 8 bases in between. There are 13 residues in the CDR3. CDR3 DNA sequence: TGTGCCAGTAGTATAGGACAGCAGTACGAGCAGTACTTC. Protein product: CASSIGQQYEQYF.

V gene TRBV11-2 combines with J gene TRBJ1-2; D is perhaps TRBD1 (6 bases). V was cut by 3 bases and J by 4 bases, with 9 bases left in between. CDR1 and CDR2 (germline): SGHAT, FQNNGV. The CDR3 is 13 residues long. This chain's CDR3 is CASSFGGGYGYTF. CDR3 nucleotides: TGTGCCAGCAGCTTCGGAGGGGGCTATGGCTACACCTTC.

The genes are TRBV6-1 and TRBJ1-5; unclear D gene. Per germline, CDR1 MNHNS and CDR2 SASEGT. This CDR3 spans 14 amino acids. Between the trimmed V and J ends, which lost 7 bases and 6 bases, there was a span of 16 bases. This chain's CDR3 is CASNVDGSGQPQHF. Written as DNA, the CDR3 is TGTGCCAGCAACGTTGACGGTTCAGGTCAGCCCCAGCATTTT.

This sequence joins TRBV5-1 and TRBJ2-1; a possible D gene is TRBD2 (6 bases). The CDR3 totals 16 residues. The V gene's germline CDR1 is SGHRS and CDR2 YFSETQ. V lost 4 bases and J lost 9, with 23 bases in between. This CDR3 reads CASSGGLHKSLGEQFF. Here the CDR3 DNA reads TGCGCCAGCAGCGGGGGACTTCACAAAAGTCTCGGTGAGCAGTTCTTC.

A remark on this clone: Since no conserved phenylalanine or tryptophan closes the CDR3, a read error is the likely cause. No DNA is shown, since the ends of the CDR3 on it are uncertain; the CDR3 is the one TCRdb lists. This chain joins TRBV5-1 and TRBJ1-5. The CDR3 totals 13 residues, both ends included. Germline CDR1 reads SGHRS; CDR2 reads YFSETQ. The CDR3 is CASSSASGQPQPC.

There are a few counts of this clone. The genes are TRBV6-1 and TRBJ1-2, with D uncertain. Deletions cut 4 bases from V and 4 bases from J, with 13 bases between. The CDR3 runs to 14 residues. CDR1 and CDR2 from the germline V gene are MNHNS and SASEGT. DNA of the CDR3: TGTGCCAGCAGTGTAGGTGCCGACCGCTATGGCTACACCTTC. It codes for CASSVGADRYGYTF.

This clone was picked up many times. The chain couples TRBV19 to TRBJ1-2; D is uncertain. The CDR3 covers 15 residues. The germline CDR1 and CDR2 sequences are LNHDA and SQIVND (reference sequence). Deletions cut 6 bases from V and 6 bases from J, with 20 bases between. The chain's CDR3 is CASSLDKRLGHGYTF. The CDR3 DNA reads TGTGCCAGTAGCCTTGACAAGAGGCTGGGCCATGGCTACACCTTC.

This clone was recorded at least ten times. V gene TRBV7-3 combines with J gene TRBJ2-5, with TRBD1 identical over 7 bases. J was trimmed by 5 bases and V by 1 base; bases with no gene match: 7. The CDR3 is made up of 15 amino acids. Germline V gene sequence: CDR1 SGHTA, CDR2 FQGTGA. The CDR3 sequence: CASSLNRGSGETQYF. CDR3 nucleotides: TGTGCCAGCAGCTTAAACAGGGGCAGTGGTGAGACCCAGTACTTC.

The chain links TRBV13 to TRBJ1-2, with unresolved D. With 4 bases removed from V and 5 bases from J, the gap between germline ends came to 26 bases. The CDR3 loop spans 18 amino acids. Germline V gene data show CDR1 as PRHDT and CDR2 as FYEKMQ (reference sequence). CDR3 sequence reads: CASSSSGSENDHVYGYTF. Written as DNA, the CDR3 is TGTGCCAGCAGCTCTTCCGGGTCGGAAAACGACCATGTATATGGCTACACCTTC.

The chain couples TRBV2 to TRBJ2-3, with D unclear. This CDR3 is 15 amino acids long. Germline V gene sequence: CDR1 SNHLY, CDR2 FYNNEI. V was clipped by 8 bases and J by 0 bases, with 15 bases between them. The CDR3 region has the DNA TGTGCCAGCGGGCAGTGGACGGCTAGCACAGATACGCAGTATTTT. Translated, it gives CASGQWTASTDTQYF.

The sample holds a few counts of this clone. The V call is TRBV6-2 or TRBV6-3, the J call TRBJ2-1; 7 bases map to TRBD2. V shed 0 bases, J shed 7 bases, and the junction held 6 bases outside the gene matches. Germline V CDR1 and CDR2: MNHEY, SVGEGT. CDR3 size: 15 residues. The CDR3 is CASSYSGGRRNEQFF. CDR3 nucleotides: TGTGCCAGCAGTTACTCCGGCGGGAGAAGGAATGAGCAGTTCTTC.

This chain links TRBV6-1 with TRBJ1-3; the D is unclear. Trimming removed 5 bases at V and 0 bases at J, with 5 bases between. Per germline, CDR1 MNHNS and CDR2 SASEGT. The CDR3 covers 13 residues. CDR3 protein: CASSPFSGNTIYF. In DNA, the CDR3 is TGTGCCAGCAGTCCTTTCTCTGGAAACACCATATATTTT.

This clone was seen repeatedly, ten times or more. The V call is TRBV7-6, the J call TRBJ2-3; D is tentatively TRBD1 or TRBD2 (5 bases each). This CDR3 comprises 16 residues. CDR1 is SGHVS, CDR2 FNYEAQ, per germline. Trimming cost V 5 bases and J 2 bases, with 17 bases left between them. For the CDR3, the DNA is TGTGCCAGCAGCATCGGGACCTCGGTTTACACAGATACGCAGTATTTT. Translation: CASSIGTSVYTDTQYF.

This clone came up many times. The chain joins TRBV5-8 to TRBJ2-5, with 7 positions matching TRBD1. CDR3 length equals 13 residues. Looked up from germline, CDR1 is SGHTS and CDR2 is YDEGEE. The V gene end was trimmed by 0 bases and the J gene end by 5 bases; junction bases not matched to a gene: 1. In DNA form, the CDR3 reads TGTGCCAGCAGCTTGGAGGGGGCGGAGACCCAGTACTTC. As protein: CASSLEGAETQYF.

This clone has at least ten counts. The chain combines TRBV9 with TRBJ2-1, with unresolved D. The germline gives CDR1 SGDLS, CDR2 YYNGEE. Trimming pared 2 bases from V and 8 bases from J, leaving 20 bases between. This CDR3 has 16 amino acids. The CDR3 spells CASSVPKDRRPYEQFF. The CDR3 region has the DNA TGTGCCAGCAGCGTCCCGAAAGACCGAAGGCCCTATGAGCAGTTCTTC.

This clone came up many times. CDR3 DNA: TGCGCCAGCAGCCAAGAGAGTGACAGGAACTATGGCTACACCTTC. Translation gives CASSQESDRNYGYTF. This sequence joins TRBV4-3 and TRBJ1-2; weak D call: TRBD1 (6 bases). The CDR3 is 15 amino acids. The germline gives CDR1 LGHNA, CDR2 YSLEER. Trimming cost V 0 bases and J 2 bases, with 10 bases left between them.

This clone was counted ten times or more. The chain carries TRBV13 and TRBJ2-5; TRBD2 aligns across 8 bases. Trimming at V came to 5 bases and at J to 5 bases, leaving 7 bases not matched to a gene. This CDR3 spans 14 amino acids. Germline V gives CDR1 PRHDT, CDR2 FYEKMQ (reference sequence). CDR3 residues: CASSTREGQETQYF. Here the CDR3 DNA reads TGTGCCAGCAGCACCCGGGAGGGCCAGGAGACCCAGTACTTC. Looking up the rest from reference TRBV13 and TRBJ2-5 gives the full variable domain: AAGVIQSPRHLIKEKRETATLKCYPIPRHDTVYWYQQGPGQDPQFLISFYEKMQSDKGSIPDRFSAQQFSDYHSELNMSSLELGDSALYFCASSTREGQETQYFGPGTRLLVL.

This clone appeared many times. The CDR3: CASSYRGREKLFF. The CDR3 region has the DNA TGTGCCAGTAGTTACAGGGGTAGGGAAAAACTGTTTTTT. The rearrangement uses TRBV19 and TRBJ1-4, with 7 bases matching TRBD1. With V trimmed by 5 bases and J by 8 bases, 5 bases remained unmatched. The CDR3 has 13 residues. CDR1 and CDR2 from the germline V gene are LNHDA and SQIVND (reference sequence).

J is TRBJ1-1 and V is TRBV20-1; D not resolved. Per the germline V gene, CDR1 is DFQATT and CDR2 is SNEGSKA (reference sequence). Trimming removed 7 bases at V and 2 bases at J, with 8 bases between. This CDR3 region has 11 residues. DNA for the CDR3: TGCAGTGTTGCAGGAAACACTGAAGCTTTCTTT. Translation gives CSVAGNTEAFF.

This chain joins TRBV7-6 and TRBJ2-1, with unresolved D. The germline V gene encodes CDR1 SGHVS and CDR2 FNYEAQ. V was shortened by 4 bases and J by 1 base, with 20 bases between the two germline ends. This CDR3 spans 18 amino acids. The CDR3 coding sequence is TGTGCCAGCAGCTCCACCCCATCGTCGGTAGCTTCCTACAATGAGCAGTTCTTC. This translates into CASSSTPSSVASYNEQFF. Variable domain in full (rest from reference TRBV7-6 and TRBJ2-1): GAGVSQSPRYKVTKRGQDVALRCDPISGHVSLYWYRQALGQGPEFLTYFNYEAQQDKSGLPNDRFSAERPEGSISTLTIQRTEQRDSAMYRCASSSTPSSVASYNEQFFGPGTRLTVL.